The source of this TCR beta chain is a study of blood T cell repertoires in COVID-19. The CDR3 length is 14 residues. V was cut by 1 base and J by 2 bases, with 9 bases left in between. Germline assignment: CDR1 SGHAT and CDR2 FQNNGV. Libraries were prepared by immunoSEQ multiplex PCR; TCRdb keeps only in-frame clonotypes and omits some of them. This sample has more than 130,000 clones, with approximately 87% found just once. Sequencing used peripheral blood. The chain uses TRBV11-2 and TRBJ2-7; D gene uncertain. The origin of this receptor is a woman in her thirties or forties with acute or convalescent COVID-19. In DNA, the CDR3 is TGTGCCAGCAGCTTAGGGGCCTCCACCTACGAGCAGTACTTC. This encodes CASSLGASTYEQYF. The full variable domain, rest sourced from reference TRBV11-2 and TRBJ2-7, is EAGVAQSPRYKIIEKRQSVAFWCNPISGHATLYWYQQILGQGPKLLIQFQNNGVVDDSQLPKDRFSAERLKGVDSTLKIQPAKLEDSAVYLCASSLGASTYEQYFGPGTRLTVT.